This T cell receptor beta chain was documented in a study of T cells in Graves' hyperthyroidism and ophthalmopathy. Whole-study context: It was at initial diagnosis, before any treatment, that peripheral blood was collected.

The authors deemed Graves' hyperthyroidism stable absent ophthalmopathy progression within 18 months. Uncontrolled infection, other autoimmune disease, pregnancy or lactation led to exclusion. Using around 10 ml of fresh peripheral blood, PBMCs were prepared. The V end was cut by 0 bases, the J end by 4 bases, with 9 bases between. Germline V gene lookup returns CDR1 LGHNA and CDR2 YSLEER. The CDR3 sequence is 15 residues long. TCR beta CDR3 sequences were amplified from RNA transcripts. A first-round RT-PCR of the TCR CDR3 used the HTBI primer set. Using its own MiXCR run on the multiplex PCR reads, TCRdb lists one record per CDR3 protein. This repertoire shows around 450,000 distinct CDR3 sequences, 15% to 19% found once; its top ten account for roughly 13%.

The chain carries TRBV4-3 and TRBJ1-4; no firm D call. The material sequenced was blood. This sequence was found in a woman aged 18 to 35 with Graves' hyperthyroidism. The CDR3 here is CASSQDQASNEKLFF. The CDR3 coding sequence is TGCGCCAGCAGCCAAGACCAGGCCAGTAATGAAAAACTGTTTTTT.